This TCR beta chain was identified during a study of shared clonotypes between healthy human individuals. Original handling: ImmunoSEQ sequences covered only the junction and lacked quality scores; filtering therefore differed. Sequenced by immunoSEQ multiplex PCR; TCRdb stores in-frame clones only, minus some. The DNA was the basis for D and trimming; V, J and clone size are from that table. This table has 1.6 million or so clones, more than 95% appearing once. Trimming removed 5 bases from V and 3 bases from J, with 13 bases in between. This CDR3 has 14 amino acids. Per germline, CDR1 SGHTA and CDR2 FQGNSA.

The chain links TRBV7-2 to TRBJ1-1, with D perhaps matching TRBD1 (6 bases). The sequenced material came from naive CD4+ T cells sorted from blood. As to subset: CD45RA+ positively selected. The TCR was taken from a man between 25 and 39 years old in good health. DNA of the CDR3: TGTGCCAGCAGCCGTCGAGCAGGGGACACTGAAGCTTTCTTT. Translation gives CASSRRAGDTEAFF.